This T cell receptor beta chain was sequenced during a study of prognosis after radiotherapy for stage I lung cancer (dated by TCRdb to the early 2020s). Concerning the study at large: Over 15 stage I NSCLC patients were enrolled in Nanjing, China, between 2018 and January 2019. Stage I lung tumors that were newly diagnosed and primary were found in around 13 patients, while a handful of patients had oligometastatic NSCLC after surgical resection of the primary tumor. Squamous cell carcinoma histology was identified in over five patients, and adenocarcinoma histology was identified in under 15 patients. Distant metastases were developed by four of the 19 patients after SBRT, at a median of roughly 7 months, whereas no significant progression was observed in the other 15 patients. Every patient was regarded as medically inoperable, because of comorbidities in some 12 cases and refusal of surgery in several cases. The study profiled peripheral blood TCR beta repertoires from stage I NSCLC patients before and after stereotactic body radiotherapy and related them to distant failure. Ages in the cohort of approximately 13 men and 6 or 7 women ranged from roughly 50 to 85 years, with a median of 74. The study sequenced roughly 40 blood samples from around 20 patients, one before and one after SBRT per patient. SBRT was not combined with any concurrent therapy in any patient. SBRT was delivered in 3 to 5 fractions with a biologically effective dose of at least 100 Gy, and image-guided IMRT or VMAT was used for delivery.

Two rounds of multiplex PCR on genomic DNA were used to amplify the TCR beta CDR3 region. In the first round of PCR, primers specific to each TRBV and TRBJ gene were used, and the primer sequences are filed in Chinese patent CN105087789A. The second PCR round used universal primers. The Roche High Pure PCR Template Preparation Kit was used to extract genomic DNA from frozen PBMCs. An Illumina HiSeq 3000 was used to sequence the libraries paired-end with 151 bp reads. The original pipeline was this. CutAdapt was used to remove raw reads lacking the multiplex PCR primer sequences. PEAR was used to merge high-quality paired reads into contigs. By alignment to reference sequences, MiXCR assigned TRB V, D and J gene segments to each contig. To remove sequencing errors, CDR3 sequences were clustered according to base quality and sequence similarity. Diversity was measured as Shannon entropy normalized by the natural log of productive TCR sequence number. One minus Shannon entropy divided by the natural log of the number of unique clonotypes was used as the definition of clonality. Progression-free survival cut-offs for repertoire metrics were chosen using the Youden index of ROC curves, with analyses run in R 3.5.3. TCRdb reanalyzed the raw reads on its own, using fastp at Q25 for trimming and MiXCR for clone calling, and kept in-frame beta chains. One record per CDR3 amino acid sequence lists the most common genes and DNA. TCRdb's processing, not the study's, gives the V and J calls here. Here the sample has about 32,000 distinct CDR3 sequences; around 43% occur a single time. Approximately 15% of the sample rests with the top ten.

All patients had node-negative disease on CT and PET/CT, and none had a history of other malignancies or had previously received chemotherapy or radiotherapy. Around 5.5 milliliters of peripheral venous blood were drawn into EDTA tubes at each of two time points. PBMCs were isolated by Ficoll-Paque Plus density-gradient centrifugation. Immediately after collection, samples were stored at -80 degrees C until analysis. Trimming takes 2 bases from V and 6 bases from J, and the germline ends sit 11 bases apart. The CDR3 numbers 13 residues from cysteine through phenylalanine. This entry keeps only the CDR3 DNA: 39 bases, framed from base 1. According to the germline V gene (reference sequence), CDR1 reads GTSNPN and CDR2 reads SVGIG. This clonotype was observed at least ten times. What this receptor recognizes is not known. Base quality data are lacking; no much larger clone is found one base away. Overall study outcomes, separate from this receptor: After SBRT, the number of unique TCR clones decreased (median roughly 10,000 before versus several thousand after; Wilcoxon paired P=0.011). Limitations of the study included a small cohort and short follow-up, and the study findings need independent validation. TRBV and TRBJ usage frequencies reportedly varied with metastasis status, involving two V genes at baseline and roughly 9 V and two J genes after SBRT. Whether the expanded TCR clones were tumor-specific was not determined. Post-SBRT Shannon entropy and its change from baseline were lower in patients who developed distant metastases; baseline Shannon entropy was not associated with metastases. None of the reported P values were adjusted for multiple comparisons.

The TCR sequence derives from a donor at least 50 years old with non-small cell lung cancer. The material sequenced was PBMCs, taken before or after stereotactic body radiation therapy (not recorded which). The chain is encoded by TRBV30 joined to TRBJ1-3, with the D gene call left open. In nucleotide form, the sequence is TGTGCCTGGAGTTCCCTAGCCCTAAACACCATATATTTT. Translated, it gives CAWSSLALNTIYF.